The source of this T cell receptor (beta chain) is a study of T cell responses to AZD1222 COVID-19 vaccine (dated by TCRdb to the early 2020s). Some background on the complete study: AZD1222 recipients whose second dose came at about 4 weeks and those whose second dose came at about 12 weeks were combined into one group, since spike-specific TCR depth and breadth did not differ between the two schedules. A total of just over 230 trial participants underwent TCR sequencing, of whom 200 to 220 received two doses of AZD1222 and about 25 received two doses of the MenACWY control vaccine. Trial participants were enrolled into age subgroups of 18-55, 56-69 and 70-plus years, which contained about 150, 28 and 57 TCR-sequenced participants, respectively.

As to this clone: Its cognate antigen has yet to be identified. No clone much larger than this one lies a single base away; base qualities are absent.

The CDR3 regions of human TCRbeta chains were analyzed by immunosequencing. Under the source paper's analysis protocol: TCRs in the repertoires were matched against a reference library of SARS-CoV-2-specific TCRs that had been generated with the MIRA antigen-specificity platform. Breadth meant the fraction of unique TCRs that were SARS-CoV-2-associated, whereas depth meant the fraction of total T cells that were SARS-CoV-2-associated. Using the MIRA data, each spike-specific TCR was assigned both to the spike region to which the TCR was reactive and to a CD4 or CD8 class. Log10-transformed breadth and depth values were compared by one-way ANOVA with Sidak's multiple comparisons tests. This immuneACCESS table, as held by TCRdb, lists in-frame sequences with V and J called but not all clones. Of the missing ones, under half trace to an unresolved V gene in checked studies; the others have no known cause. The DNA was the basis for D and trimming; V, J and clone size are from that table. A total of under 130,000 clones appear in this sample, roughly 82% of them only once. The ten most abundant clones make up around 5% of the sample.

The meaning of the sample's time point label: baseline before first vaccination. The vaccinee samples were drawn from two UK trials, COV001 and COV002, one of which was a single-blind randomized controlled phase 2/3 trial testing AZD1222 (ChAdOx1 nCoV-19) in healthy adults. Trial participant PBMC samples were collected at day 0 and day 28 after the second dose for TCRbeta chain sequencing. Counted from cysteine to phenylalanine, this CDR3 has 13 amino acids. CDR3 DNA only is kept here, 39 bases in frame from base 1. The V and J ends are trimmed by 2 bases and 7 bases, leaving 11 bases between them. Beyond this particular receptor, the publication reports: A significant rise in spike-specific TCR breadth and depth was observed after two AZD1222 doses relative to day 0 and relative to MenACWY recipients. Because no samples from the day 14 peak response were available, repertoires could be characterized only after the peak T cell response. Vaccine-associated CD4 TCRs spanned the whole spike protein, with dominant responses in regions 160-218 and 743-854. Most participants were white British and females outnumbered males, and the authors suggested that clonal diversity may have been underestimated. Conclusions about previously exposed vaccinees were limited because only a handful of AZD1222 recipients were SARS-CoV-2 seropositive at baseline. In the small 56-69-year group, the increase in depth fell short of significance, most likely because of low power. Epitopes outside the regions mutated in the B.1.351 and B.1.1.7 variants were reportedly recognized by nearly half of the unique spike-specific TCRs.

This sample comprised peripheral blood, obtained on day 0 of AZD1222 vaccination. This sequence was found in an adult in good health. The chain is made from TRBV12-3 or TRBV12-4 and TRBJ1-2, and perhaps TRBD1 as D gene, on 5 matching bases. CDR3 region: CASSLQRGVGYTF. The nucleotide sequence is TGTGCCAGCAGTTTACAACGAGGGGTTGGCTACACCTTC.